This TCR beta chain was retrieved from a study of T cell clonotyping in hematopoietic cell transplantation. V was pared by 8 bases and J by 0 bases, with 7 bases between. There are 12 residues in the CDR3. The germline CDR1 and CDR2 sequences are SGHTA and FQGNSA. The table came from immunoSEQ multiplex PCR; TCRdb's copy has only in-frame clones and leaves some out. The table records roughly 44,000 clones, 95% of them present only once. This sequence originates from a young man in good health. Some clones in this sample may be carry-over from other donors' samples. What was sequenced was peripheral blood mononuclear cells. The chain has TRBV7-2 and TRBJ1-2; tentative D call: TRBD1 (5 bases). CDR3 protein: CASGDANYGYTF. The CDR3 DNA reads as TGTGCCAGCGGGGACGCTAACTATGGCTACACCTTC.